This T cell receptor (beta chain) was recorded in a study of OX40 agonist ivuxolimab in advanced cancers. Study-wide context: The mean age was roughly 60 years, ranging from roughly 23 to 79, with 65% to 90% of participants male.

Regarding the study as a whole: The mean number of expanded clones was higher in CD8+ T cells than in CD4+.

The table came from immunoSEQ multiplex PCR; TCRdb's copy has only in-frame clones and leaves some out. The data hold 75,000 to 90,000 clones, with 91% observed a single time. The V gene lost 0 bases and the J gene lost 1 base, with 9 bases spanning the gap. Germline V gene data show CDR1 as GTSNPN and CDR2 as SVGIG (reference sequence). The CDR3 has 14 amino acids. This clone showed up just a few times. Its specificity is not known. The TCR was taken from an adult with an advanced solid tumor such as melanoma, head and neck, liver or kidney cancer. J is TRBJ1-1 and V is TRBV30; possible D gene TRBD1, 5 bases. Sample: CD4+ or CD8+ T cells sorted from blood, taken in a trial of the OX40 agonist ivuxolimab. DNA of the CDR3: TGTGCCTGGAGTGTAGGACACCCGAACACTGAAGCTTTCTTT. Translation: CAWSVGHPNTEAFF. Full variable domain (remainder filled in from reference TRBV30 and TRBJ1-1): SQTIHQWPATLVQPVGSPLSLECTVEGTSNPNLYWYRQAAGRGLQLLFYSVGIGQISSEVPQNLSASRPQDRQFILSSKKLLLSDSGFYLCAWSVGHPNTEAFFGQGTRLTVV.